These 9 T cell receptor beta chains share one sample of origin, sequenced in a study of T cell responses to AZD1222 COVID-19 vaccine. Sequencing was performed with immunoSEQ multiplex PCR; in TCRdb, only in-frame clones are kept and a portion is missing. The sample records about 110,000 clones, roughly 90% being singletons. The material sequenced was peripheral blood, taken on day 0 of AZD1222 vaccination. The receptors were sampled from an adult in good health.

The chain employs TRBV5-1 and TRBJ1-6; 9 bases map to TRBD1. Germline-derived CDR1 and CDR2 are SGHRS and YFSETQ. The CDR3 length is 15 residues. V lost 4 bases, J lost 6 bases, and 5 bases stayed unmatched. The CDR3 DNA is TGCGCCAGCAGCCGTGACAGGGGGAGTAATTCACCCCTCCACTTT. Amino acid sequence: CASSRDRGSNSPLHF.

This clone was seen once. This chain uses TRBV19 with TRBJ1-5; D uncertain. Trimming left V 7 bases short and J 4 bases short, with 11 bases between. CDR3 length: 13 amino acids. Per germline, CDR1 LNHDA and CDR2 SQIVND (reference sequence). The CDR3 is CASNLGGNQPQHF. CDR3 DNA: TGTGCCAGTAATCTCGGCGGTAATCAGCCCCAGCATTTT. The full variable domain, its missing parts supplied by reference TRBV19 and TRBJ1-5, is DGGITQSPKYLFRKEGQNVTLSCEQNLNHDAMYWYRQDPGQGLRLIYYSQIVNDFQKGDIAEGYSVSREKKESFPLTVTSAQKNPTAFYLCASNLGGNQPQHFGDGTRLSIL.

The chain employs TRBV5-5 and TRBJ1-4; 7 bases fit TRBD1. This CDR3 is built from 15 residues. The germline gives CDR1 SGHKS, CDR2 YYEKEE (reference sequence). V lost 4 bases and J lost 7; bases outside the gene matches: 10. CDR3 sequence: CASSPRGRGPEKLFF. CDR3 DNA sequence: TGTGCCAGCAGCCCTAGGGGGCGCGGGCCTGAAAAACTGTTTTTT. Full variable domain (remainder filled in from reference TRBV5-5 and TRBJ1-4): DAGVTQSPTHLIKTRGQQVTLRCSPISGHKSVSWYQQVLGQGPQFIFQYYEKEERGRGNFPDRFSARQFPNYSSELNVNALLLGDSALYLCASSPRGRGPEKLFFGSGTQLSVL.

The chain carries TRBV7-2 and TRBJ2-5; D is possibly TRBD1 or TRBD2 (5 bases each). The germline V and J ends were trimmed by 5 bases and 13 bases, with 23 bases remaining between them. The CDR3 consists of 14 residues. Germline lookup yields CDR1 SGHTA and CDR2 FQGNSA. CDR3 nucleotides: TGTGCCAGCAGCCGGGAAACGGGACCCCACCGCGGGTACTTC. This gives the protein CASSRETGPHRGYF. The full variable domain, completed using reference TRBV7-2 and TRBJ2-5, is GAGVSQSPSNKVTEKGKDVELRCDPISGHTALYWYRQSLGQGLEFLIYFQGNSAPDKSGLPSDRFSAERTGGSVSTLTIQRTQQEDSAVYLCASSRETGPHRGYFGPGTRLLVL.

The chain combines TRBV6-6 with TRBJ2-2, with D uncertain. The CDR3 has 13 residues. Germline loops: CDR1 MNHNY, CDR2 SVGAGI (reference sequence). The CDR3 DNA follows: TGTGGTTCGCGACATAGGAACACCGGGGAGCTGTTTTTT. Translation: CGSRHRNTGELFF.

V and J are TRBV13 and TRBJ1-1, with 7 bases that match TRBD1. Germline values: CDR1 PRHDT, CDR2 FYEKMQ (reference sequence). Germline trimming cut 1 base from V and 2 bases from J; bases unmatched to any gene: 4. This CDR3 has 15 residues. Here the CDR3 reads CASSLAGTANTEAFF. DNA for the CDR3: TGTGCCAGCAGCTTAGCCGGGACAGCCAACACTGAAGCTTTCTTT.

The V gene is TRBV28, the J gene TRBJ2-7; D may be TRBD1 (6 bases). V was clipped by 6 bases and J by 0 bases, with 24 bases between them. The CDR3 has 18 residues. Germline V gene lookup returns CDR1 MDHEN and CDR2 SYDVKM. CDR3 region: CASSPSPWNRASSYEQYF. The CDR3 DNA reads TGTGCCAGCAGCCCTTCGCCCTGGAACAGGGCCAGCTCCTACGAGCAGTACTTC.

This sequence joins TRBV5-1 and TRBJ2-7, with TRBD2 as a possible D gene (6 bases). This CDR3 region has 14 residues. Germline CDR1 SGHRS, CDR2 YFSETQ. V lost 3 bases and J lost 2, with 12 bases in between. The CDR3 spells CASSSAEGTYEQYF. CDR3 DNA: TGCGCCAGCAGCTCCGCGGAGGGGACCTACGAGCAGTACTTC.

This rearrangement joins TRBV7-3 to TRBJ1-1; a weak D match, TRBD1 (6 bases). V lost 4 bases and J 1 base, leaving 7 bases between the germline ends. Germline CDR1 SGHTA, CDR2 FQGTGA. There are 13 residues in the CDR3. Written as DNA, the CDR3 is TGTGCCAGCAGCTCGGGACAGAACACTGAAGCTTTCTTT. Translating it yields CASSSGQNTEAFF.